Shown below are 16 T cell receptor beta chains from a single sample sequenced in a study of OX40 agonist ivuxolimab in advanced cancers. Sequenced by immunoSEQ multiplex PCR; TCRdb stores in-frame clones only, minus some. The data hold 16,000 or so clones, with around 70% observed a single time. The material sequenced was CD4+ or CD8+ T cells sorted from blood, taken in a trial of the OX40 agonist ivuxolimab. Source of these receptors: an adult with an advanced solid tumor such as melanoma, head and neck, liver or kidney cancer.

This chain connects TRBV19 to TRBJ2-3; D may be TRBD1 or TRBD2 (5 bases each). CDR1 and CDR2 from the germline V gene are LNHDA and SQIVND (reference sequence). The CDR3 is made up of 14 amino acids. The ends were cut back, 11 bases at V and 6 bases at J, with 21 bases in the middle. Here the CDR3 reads CAAGMSGNLDTQYF. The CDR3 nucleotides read TGTGCCGCAGGGATGTCGGGGAATTTGGATACGCAGTATTTT. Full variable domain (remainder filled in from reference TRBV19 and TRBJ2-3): DGGITQSPKYLFRKEGQNVTLSCEQNLNHDAMYWYRQDPGQGLRLIYYSQIVNDFQKGDIAEGYSVSREKKESFPLTVTSAQKNPTAFYLCAAGMSGNLDTQYFGPGTRLTVL.

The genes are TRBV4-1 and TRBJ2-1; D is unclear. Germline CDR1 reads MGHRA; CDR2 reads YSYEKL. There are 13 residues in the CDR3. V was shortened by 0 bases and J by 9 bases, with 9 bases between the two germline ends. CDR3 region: CASSQDTQSEQFF. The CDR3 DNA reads TGCGCCAGCAGCCAAGACACTCAGTCTGAGCAGTTCTTC.

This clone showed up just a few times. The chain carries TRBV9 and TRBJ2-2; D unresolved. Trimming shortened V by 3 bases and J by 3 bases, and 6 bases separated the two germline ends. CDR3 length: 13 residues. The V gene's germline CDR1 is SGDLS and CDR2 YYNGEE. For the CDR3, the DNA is TGTGCCAGCAGCGCCTTCTACACCGGGGAGCTGTTTTTT. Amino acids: CASSAFYTGELFF.

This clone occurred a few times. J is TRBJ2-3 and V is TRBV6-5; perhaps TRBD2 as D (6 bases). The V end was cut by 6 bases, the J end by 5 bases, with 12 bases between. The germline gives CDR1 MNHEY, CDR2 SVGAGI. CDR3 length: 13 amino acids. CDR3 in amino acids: CASSRRAEDTQYF. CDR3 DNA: TGTGCCAGCAGCCGGAGGGCCGAAGATACGCAGTATTTT.

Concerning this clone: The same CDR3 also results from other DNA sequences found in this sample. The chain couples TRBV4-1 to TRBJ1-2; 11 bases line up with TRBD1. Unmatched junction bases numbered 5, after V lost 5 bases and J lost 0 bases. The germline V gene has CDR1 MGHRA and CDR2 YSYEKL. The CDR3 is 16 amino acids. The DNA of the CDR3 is TGCGCCAGCAGCGGACCGGGACAGGGGGCTAACTATGGCTACACCTTC. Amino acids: CASSGPGQGANYGYTF.

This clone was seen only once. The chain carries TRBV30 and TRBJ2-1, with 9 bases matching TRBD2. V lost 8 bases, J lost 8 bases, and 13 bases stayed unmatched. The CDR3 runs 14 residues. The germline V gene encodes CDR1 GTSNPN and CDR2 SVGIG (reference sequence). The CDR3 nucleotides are TGTGCCCGATCCAGGCTAGCGGGAATACATGAGCAGTTCTTC. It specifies CARSRLAGIHEQFF.

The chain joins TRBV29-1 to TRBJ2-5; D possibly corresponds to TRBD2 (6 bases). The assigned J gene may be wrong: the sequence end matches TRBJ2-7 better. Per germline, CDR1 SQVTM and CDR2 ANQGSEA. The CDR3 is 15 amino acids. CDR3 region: CSVRQDGRAPYEQYF. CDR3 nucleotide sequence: TGCAGCGTTAGGCAGGACGGGAGAGCCCCCTACGAGCAGTACTTC.

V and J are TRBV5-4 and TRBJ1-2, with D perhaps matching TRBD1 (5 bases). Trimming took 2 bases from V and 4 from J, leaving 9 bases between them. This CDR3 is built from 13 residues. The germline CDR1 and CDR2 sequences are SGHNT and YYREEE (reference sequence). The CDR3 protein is CASSFQGGYGYTF. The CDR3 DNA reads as TGTGCCAGCAGCTTCCAGGGCGGCTATGGCTACACCTTC.

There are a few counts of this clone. This chain's CDR3 is CASSVEAFSYEQYF. CDR3 DNA: TGTGCCAGCAGCGTAGAAGCGTTCTCCTACGAGCAGTACTTC. The chain employs TRBV9 and TRBJ2-7; D is uncertain. This CDR3 comprises 14 residues. With 0 bases removed from V and 0 bases from J, the gap between germline ends came to 7 bases. Germline assignment: CDR1 SGDLS and CDR2 YYNGEE. Using reference TRBV9 and TRBJ2-7 for the parts outside the CDR3, the full variable domain is DSGVTQTPKHLITATGQRVTLRCSPRSGDLSVYWYQQSLDQGLQFLIQYYNGEERAKGNILERFSAQQFPDLHSELNLSSLELGDSALYFCASSVEAFSYEQYFGPGTRLTVT.

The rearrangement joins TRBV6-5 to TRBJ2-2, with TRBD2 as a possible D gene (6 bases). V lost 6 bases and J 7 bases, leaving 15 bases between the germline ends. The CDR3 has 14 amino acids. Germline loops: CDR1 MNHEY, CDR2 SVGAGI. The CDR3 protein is CASRGGIVVGELFF. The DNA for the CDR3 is TGTGCCAGCAGAGGAGGGATAGTCGTCGGGGAGCTGTTTTTT.

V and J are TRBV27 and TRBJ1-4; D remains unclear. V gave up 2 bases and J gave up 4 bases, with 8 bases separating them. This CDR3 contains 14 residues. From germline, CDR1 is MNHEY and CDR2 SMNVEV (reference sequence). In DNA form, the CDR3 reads TGTGCCAGCAGTTTAATTGGAAATAATGAAAAACTGTTTTTT. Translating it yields CASSLIGNNEKLFF.

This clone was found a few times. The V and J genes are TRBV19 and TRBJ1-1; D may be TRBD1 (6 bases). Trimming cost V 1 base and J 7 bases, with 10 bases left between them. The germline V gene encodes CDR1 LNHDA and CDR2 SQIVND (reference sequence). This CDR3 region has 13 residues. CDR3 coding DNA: TGTGCCAGTAGTATAGGGGGGGCTGGTGAAGCTTTCTTT. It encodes CASSIGGAGEAFF. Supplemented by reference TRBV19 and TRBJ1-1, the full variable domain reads DGGITQSPKYLFRKEGQNVTLSCEQNLNHDAMYWYRQDPGQGLRLIYYSQIVNDFQKGDIAEGYSVSREKKESFPLTVTSAQKNPTAFYLCASSIGGAGEAFFGQGTRLTVV.

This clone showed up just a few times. CDR3 DNA: TGCAGCGTTCAGGGTGGGACAGGGCTTGGGGAGACCCAGTACTTC. Amino acid sequence: CSVQGGTGLGETQYF. The genes are TRBV29-1 and TRBJ2-5, with 9 bases matching TRBD1. The V and J ends lost 5 bases and 5 bases, in that order; junction bases with no gene match: 12. Germline lookup yields CDR1 SQVTM and CDR2 ANQGSEA. This CDR3 is 15 amino acids long.

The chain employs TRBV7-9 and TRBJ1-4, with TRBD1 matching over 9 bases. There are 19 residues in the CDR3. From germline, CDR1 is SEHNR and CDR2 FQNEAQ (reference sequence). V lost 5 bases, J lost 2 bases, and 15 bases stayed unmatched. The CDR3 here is CASSPQEGQGLGTNEKLFF. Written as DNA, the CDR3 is TGTGCCAGCAGCCCCCAGGAGGGACAGGGACTAGGTACTAATGAAAAACTGTTTTTT.

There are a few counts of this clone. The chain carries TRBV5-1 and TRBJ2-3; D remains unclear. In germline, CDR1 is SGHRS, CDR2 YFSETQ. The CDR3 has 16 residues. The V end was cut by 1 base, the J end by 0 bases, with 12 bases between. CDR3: CASSLLTRTSTDTQYF. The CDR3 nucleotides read TGCGCCAGCAGCTTGTTAACCCGGACCAGCACAGATACGCAGTATTTT.

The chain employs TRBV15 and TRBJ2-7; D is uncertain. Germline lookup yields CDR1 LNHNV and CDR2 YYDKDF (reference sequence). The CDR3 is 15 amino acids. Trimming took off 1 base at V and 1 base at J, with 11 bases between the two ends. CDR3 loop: CATSRVADGSYEQYF. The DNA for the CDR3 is TGTGCCACCAGCAGAGTTGCGGACGGATCCTACGAGCAGTACTTC.